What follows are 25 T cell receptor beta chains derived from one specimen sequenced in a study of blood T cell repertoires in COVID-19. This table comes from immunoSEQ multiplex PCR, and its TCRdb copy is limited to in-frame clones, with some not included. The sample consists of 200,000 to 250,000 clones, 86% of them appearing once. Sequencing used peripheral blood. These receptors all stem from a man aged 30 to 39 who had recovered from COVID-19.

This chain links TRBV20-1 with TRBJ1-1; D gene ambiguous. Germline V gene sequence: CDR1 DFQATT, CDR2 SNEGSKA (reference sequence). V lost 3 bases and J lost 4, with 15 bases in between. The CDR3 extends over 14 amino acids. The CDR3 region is CSASRGGPATEAFF. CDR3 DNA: TGCAGTGCTAGTAGAGGAGGGCCAGCCACTGAAGCTTTCTTT.

CDR3 loop: CASRGWGLESTDTQYF. For the CDR3, the DNA is TGTGCCAGCCGGGGGTGGGGACTAGAGAGCACAGATACGCAGTATTTT. V and J are TRBV5-4 and TRBJ2-3; TRBD2 agrees at 8 bases. The germline V gene has CDR1 SGHNT and CDR2 YYREEE (reference sequence). CDR3 length equals 16 residues. After removal of 7 bases from V and 0 bases from J, the junction contained 10 bases not matched to a gene.

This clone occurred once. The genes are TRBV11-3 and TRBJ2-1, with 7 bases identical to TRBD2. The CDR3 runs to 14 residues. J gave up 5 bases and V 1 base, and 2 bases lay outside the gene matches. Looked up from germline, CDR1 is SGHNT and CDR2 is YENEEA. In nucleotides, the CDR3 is TGTGCCAGCAGCTTAGGAGGGAGGGACAATGAGCAGTTCTTC. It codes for CASSLGGRDNEQFF. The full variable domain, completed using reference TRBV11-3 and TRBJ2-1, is EAGVVQSPRYKIIEKKQPVAFWCNPISGHNTLYWYLQNLGQGPELLIRYENEEAVDDSQLPKDRFSAERLKGVDSTLKIQPAELGDSAVYLCASSLGGRDNEQFFGPGTRLTVL.

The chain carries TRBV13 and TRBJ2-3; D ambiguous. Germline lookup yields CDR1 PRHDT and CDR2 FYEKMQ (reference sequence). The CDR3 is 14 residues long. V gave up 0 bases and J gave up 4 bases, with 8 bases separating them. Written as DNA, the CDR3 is TGTGCCAGCAGCTTAGGCGGGTTTTCAGATACGCAGTATTTT. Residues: CASSLGGFSDTQYF.

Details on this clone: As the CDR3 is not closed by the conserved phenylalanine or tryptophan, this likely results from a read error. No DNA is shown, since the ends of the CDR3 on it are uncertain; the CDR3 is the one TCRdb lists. This CDR3 reads CASSPTPGSTQPRL. J is TRBJ2-7 and V is TRBV5-4; the D call of TRBD2 is as the table states it, not checked on the DNA. Termini included, the CDR3 measures 14 amino acids. Germline V gene lookup returns CDR1 SGHNT and CDR2 YYREEE (reference sequence).

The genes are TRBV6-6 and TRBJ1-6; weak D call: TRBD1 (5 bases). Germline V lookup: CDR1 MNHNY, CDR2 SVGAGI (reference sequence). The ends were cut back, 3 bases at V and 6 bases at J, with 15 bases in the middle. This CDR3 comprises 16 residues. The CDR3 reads CASSYGERGINSPLHF. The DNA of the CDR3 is TGTGCCAGCAGTTATGGGGAGCGGGGGATTAATTCACCCCTCCACTTT.

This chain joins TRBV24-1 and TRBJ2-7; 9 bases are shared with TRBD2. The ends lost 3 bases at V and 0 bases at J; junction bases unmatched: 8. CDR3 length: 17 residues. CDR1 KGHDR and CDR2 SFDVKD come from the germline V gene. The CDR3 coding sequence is TGTGCCACCAGTGATGGTGCAAGCGGGGGGATCTCCTACGAGCAGTACTTC. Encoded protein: CATSDGASGGISYEQYF.

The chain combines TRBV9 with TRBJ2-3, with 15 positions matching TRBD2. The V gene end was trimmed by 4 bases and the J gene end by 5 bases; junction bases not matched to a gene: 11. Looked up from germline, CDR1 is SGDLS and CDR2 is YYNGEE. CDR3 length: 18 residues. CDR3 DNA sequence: TGTGCCAGCAGCCCCCGCGGGACTAGCGGGGGGTCTGGAGATACGCAGTATTTT. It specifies CASSPRGTSGGSGDTQYF.

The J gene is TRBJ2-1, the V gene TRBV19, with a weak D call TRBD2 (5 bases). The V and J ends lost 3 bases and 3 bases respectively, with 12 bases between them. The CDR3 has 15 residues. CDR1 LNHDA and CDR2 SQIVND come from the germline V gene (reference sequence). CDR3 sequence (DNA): TGTGCCAGTAGTATCTCGGCCCGGGGCTACAATGAGCAGTTCTTC. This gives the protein CASSISARGYNEQFF.

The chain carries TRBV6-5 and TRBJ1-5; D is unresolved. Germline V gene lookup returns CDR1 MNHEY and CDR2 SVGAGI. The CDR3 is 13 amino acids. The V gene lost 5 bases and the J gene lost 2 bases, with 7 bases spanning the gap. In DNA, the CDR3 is TGTGCCAGCAGTCCCAATGGCAATCAGCCCCAGCATTTT. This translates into CASSPNGNQPQHF.

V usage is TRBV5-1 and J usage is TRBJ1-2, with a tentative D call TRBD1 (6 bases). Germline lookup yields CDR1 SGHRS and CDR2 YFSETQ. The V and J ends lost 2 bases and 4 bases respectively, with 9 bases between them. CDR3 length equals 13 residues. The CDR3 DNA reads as TGCGCCAGCAGCTTATGGGACACCTATGGCTACACCTTC. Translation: CASSLWDTYGYTF.

Written as DNA, the CDR3 is TGTGCCAGCAGCTTAGGGACAGGGCAAAGTGCGGGAGAGACCCAGTACTTC. It is translated as CASSLGTGQSAGETQYF. The chain uses TRBV7-7 and TRBJ2-5, with TRBD1 matching over 8 bases. The junction had 11 bases not matched to a gene; V was cut back by 1 base and J by 4 bases. Germline V gene lookup returns CDR1 SSHAT and CDR2 FNYEAQ (reference sequence). The CDR3 loop spans 17 amino acids.

The CDR3 here is CASSQQSGTGKFSGNTIYF. DNA for the CDR3: TGTGCCAGCAGCCAACAATCCGGGACAGGGAAATTTTCTGGAAACACCATATATTTT. The V call is TRBV4-2, the J call TRBJ1-3, with TRBD1 matching 9 bases. In germline, CDR1 is LGHNA, CDR2 YNFKEQ. The CDR3 covers 19 residues. V gave up 2 bases and J gave up 1 base; unmatched junction bases: 12.

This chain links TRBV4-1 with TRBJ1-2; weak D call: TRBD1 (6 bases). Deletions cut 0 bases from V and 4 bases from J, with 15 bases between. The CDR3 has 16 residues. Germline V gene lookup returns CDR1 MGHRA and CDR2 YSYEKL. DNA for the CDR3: TGCGCCAGCAGCCAAGATATCGGACAGTGGAGCTATGGCTACACCTTC. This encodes CASSQDIGQWSYGYTF.

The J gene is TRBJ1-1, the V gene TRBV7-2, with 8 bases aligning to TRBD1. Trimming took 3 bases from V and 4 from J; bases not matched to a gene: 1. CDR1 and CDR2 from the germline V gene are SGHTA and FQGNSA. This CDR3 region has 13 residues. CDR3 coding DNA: TGTGCCAGCAGCTTTACAGGGGGCACTGAAGCTTTCTTT. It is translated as CASSFTGGTEAFF.

The CDR3 nucleotides are TGTGCCAGCAGTGCCCTACGGGTTGAAAAACTGTTTTTT. Translated: CASSALRVEKLFF. V usage is TRBV12-3 or TRBV12-4 and J usage is TRBJ1-4; D ambiguous. There are 13 residues in the CDR3. V shed 5 bases and J shed 7 bases, with 11 bases lying between them.

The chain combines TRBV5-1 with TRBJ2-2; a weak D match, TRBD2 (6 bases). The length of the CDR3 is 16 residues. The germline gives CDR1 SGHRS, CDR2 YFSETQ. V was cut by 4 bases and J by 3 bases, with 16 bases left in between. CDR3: CASSPAGSRDTGELFF. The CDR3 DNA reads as TGCGCCAGCAGCCCAGCGGGCTCAAGGGACACCGGGGAGCTGTTTTTT.

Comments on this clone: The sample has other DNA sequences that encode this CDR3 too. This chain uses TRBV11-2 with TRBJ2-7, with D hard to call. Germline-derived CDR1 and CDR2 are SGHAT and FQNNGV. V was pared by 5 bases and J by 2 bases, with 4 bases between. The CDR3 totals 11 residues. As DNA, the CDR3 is TGTGCCAGCAGCCCGGCCTACGAGCAGTACTTC. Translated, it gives CASSPAYEQYF.

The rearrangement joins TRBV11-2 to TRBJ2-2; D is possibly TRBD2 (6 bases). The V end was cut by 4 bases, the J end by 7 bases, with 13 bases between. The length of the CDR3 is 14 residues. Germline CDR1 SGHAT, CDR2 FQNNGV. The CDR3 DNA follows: TGTGCCAGCAGCTCCGGAGGGCCCCGCGGGGAGCTGTTTTTT. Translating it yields CASSSGGPRGELFF.

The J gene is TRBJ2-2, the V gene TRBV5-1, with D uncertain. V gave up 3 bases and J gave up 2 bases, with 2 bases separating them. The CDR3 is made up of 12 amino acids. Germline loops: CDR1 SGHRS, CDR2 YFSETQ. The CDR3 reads CASSSNTGELFF. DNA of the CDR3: TGCGCCAGCAGCTCAAACACCGGGGAGCTGTTTTTT.

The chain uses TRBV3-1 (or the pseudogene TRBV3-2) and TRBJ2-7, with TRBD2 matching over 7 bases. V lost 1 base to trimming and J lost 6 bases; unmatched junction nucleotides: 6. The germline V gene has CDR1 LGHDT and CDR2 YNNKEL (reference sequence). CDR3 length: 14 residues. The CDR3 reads CASSQVGLSLEQYF. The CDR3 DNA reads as TGTGCCAGCAGCCAAGTGGGACTATCCCTCGAGCAGTACTTC.

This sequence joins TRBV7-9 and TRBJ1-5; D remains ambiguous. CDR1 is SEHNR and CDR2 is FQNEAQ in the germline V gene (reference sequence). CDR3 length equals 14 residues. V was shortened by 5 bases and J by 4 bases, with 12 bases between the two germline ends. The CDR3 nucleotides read TGTGCCAGCAGCGACCCGGGAAGGAATCAGCCCCAGCATTTT. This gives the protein CASSDPGRNQPQHF.

The CDR3 DNA reads as TGTGCCAGCAGCTTACAGGATAATGAAAAACTGTTTTTT. As protein: CASSLQDNEKLFF. The chain is built from TRBV6-6 and TRBJ1-4, with D possibly TRBD1 on 5 matching bases. CDR3 length: 13 amino acids. Germline values: CDR1 MNHNY, CDR2 SVGAGI (reference sequence). The V and J ends lost 6 bases and 4 bases respectively, with 9 bases between them.

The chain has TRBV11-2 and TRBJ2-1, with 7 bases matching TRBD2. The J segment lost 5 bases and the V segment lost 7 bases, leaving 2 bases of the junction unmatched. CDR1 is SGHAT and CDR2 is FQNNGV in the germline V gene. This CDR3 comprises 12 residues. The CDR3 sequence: CASKGTNNEQFF. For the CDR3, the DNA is TGTGCCAGCAAGGGGACTAACAATGAGCAGTTCTTC.

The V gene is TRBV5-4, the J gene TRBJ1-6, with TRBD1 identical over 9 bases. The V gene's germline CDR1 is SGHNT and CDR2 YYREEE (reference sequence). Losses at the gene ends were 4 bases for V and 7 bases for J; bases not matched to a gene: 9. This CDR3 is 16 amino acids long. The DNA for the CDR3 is TGTGCCAGCAGCCGGGGGGGGACAGGGCTAAATTCACCCCTCCACTTT. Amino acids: CASSRGGTGLNSPLHF.